This T cell receptor beta chain came from a study of early T cells in non-severe SARS-CoV-2 infection. Study-wide context: From unsorted whole blood, bulk RNA was sequenced, and the chains remained unpaired. Study conclusions and caveats: Anti-spike CD8 specificities were favored by VDJdb matching, whose results missed private and CD4 specificities.

Individually, cDNA molecules had unique molecular identifiers attached to them. TCRdb re-called the 5' RACE reads through MiXCR, storing one row per CDR3 protein. The data contain about 66,000 distinct CDR3 sequences, approximately 9% of them singletons. This clonotype showed up just a few times. What it binds is not known. Trimming took 4 bases from V and 4 from J; bases not matched to a gene: 8. The length of the CDR3 is 15 residues. From germline, CDR1 is MGHRA and CDR2 YSYEKL. This chain uses TRBV4-1 with TRBJ2-5; 8 bases map to TRBD1. This clonotype was obtained from an adult who was a healthcare worker with PCR-confirmed SARS-CoV-2 infection or an uninfected control (not recorded which). The specimen was whole blood. CDR3 sequence: CASSRPPGTGETQYF. CDR3 nucleotide sequence: TGCGCCAGCAGCCGGCCTCCCGGGACAGGAGAGACCCAGTACTTC.